A selection of T cell receptor beta chains follows, all from one sample in a study of shared clonotypes between healthy human individuals. Measured with immunoSEQ multiplex PCR; TCRdb has only the in-frame clones, and not every one. Of 2 million to 3 million clones listed, approximately 92% are singletons. The sequenced sample consisted of naive CD4+ T cells sorted from blood. The receptors originated from a man younger than 35 in good health. The CDR3 runs from the conserved cysteine through the conserved F or W. The D gene is left open where the match is weak. Size is omitted from some rows. Given values are once, few, many or a class for expanded clones.

cdr3_length	v_call	j_call	d_call	clone_size	cdr3_nt	cdr3_aa
15	TRBV28	TRBJ2-1	NA	NA	TGTGCCAGCAGTTCCGCCGGGGGCCTCTACAATGAGCAGTTCTTC	CASSSAGGLYNEQFF
13	TRBV5-1	TRBJ1-1	NA	NA	TGCGCCAGCAGCCTACTAGTGAACACTGAAGCTTTCTTT	CASSLLVNTEAFF
13	TRBV10-3	TRBJ2-7	NA	NA	TGTGCCATCAGTTCGGCAGGGGACGACGAGCAGTACTTC	CAISSAGDDEQYF
13	TRBV6-6	TRBJ2-7	NA	NA	TGTGCCAGCAGTTACCCAGAGACCTACGAGCAGTACTTC	CASSYPETYEQYF
13	TRBV30	TRBJ1-5	NA	NA	TGTGCCTGGAGTGAACAGAGAAATCAGCCCCAGCATTTT	CAWSEQRNQPQHF
15	TRBV7-2	TRBJ2-1	NA	NA	TGTGCCAGCAGCCTGACGGACAGTGTTTACAATGAGCAGTTCTTC	CASSLTDSVYNEQFF
14	TRBV7-3	TRBJ1-2	TRBD1	NA	TGTGCCAGCAAGCCCGACAGGGCACACTATGGCTACACCTTC	CASKPDRAHYGYTF
13	TRBV7-6	TRBJ2-1	TRBD1	NA	TGTGCCAGCAGCGGACAGGGAAACAATGAGCAGTTCTTC	CASSGQGNNEQFF
13	TRBV5-1	TRBJ1-1	NA	NA	TGCGCCAGCAGCTTTTCACAGGGAGGGGAAGCTTTCTTT	CASSFSQGGEAFF
15	TRBV27	TRBJ2-7	NA	NA	TGTGCCAGCAGTCCCGAGGGGGGGAGAAAGGGCGAGCAGTACTTC	CASSPEGGRKGEQYF
13	TRBV19	TRBJ2-3	NA	NA	TGTGCCAGTAGAGTCTCTAGCACAGATACGCAGTATTTT	CASRVSSTDTQYF
15	TRBV29-1	TRBJ2-3	TRBD2	NA	TGCAGCGTTGAGTTAGCGGGAGGGCGGGTAGATACGCAGTATTTT	CSVELAGGRVDTQYF
16	TRBV28	TRBJ1-1	TRBD1	NA	TGTGCCAGCAGTTTAAGGGAGGGACAGGGACGGACTGAAGCTTTCTTT	CASSLREGQGRTEAFF
15	TRBV6-1	TRBJ2-5	NA	NA	TGTGCCAGCACCAGAAGAGGGGGGGCCCAAGAGACCCAGTACTTC	CASTRRGGAQETQYF
15	TRBV6-1	TRBJ2-7	TRBD1	NA	TGTGCCAGCAGTGCGCGACAGGGCCTACATTACGAGCAGTACTTC	CASSARQGLHYEQYF
14	TRBV18	TRBJ2-5	NA	NA	TGTGCCAGCTCACCCAACCGGGACATTGGGACCCAGTACTTC	CASSPNRDIGTQYF
11	TRBV30	TRBJ1-1	NA	few	TGTGCCTGGAGTGTAAGGGGGGCCGCTTTCTTT	CAWSVRGAAFF
15	TRBV6-5	TRBJ1-3	NA	NA	TGTGCCGGGAAGGGACCCCCGGGTTCTGGAAACACCATATATTTT	CAGKGPPGSGNTIYF
18	TRBV7-9	TRBJ2-3	TRBD2	NA	TGTGCCAGCAGCTTAGGGCGGTTAGCGGGGACTAGCACAGATACGCAGTATTTT	CASSLGRLAGTSTDTQYF
15	TRBV4-1	TRBJ1-3	NA	NA	TGCGCCAGCAGCCAAGTTCAGGGCTCTGGAAACACCATATATTTT	CASSQVQGSGNTIYF
17	TRBV7-9	TRBJ2-5	TRBD2	NA	TGTGCCAGCAGCTTAAGGACGGGAGGGCCCCAAGAGGGATCCCAGTACTTC	CASSLRTGGPQEGSQYF
14	TRBV4-1	TRBJ2-3	TRBD2	once	TGCGCCAGCCGTTCGGCGGGAGGTACAGATACGCAGTATTTT	CASRSAGGTDTQYF
14	TRBV5-6	TRBJ2-7	NA	NA	TGTGCTAGCAGCTTGCGTAGTTCCCCCCACGAGCAGTACTTC	CASSLRSSPHEQYF
12	TRBV30	TRBJ2-7	NA	NA	TGTGCCTGGAGTGTACAAGGCATCGGGCAGTACTTC	CAWSVQGIGQYF
12	TRBV11-2	TRBJ1-1	NA	NA	TGTGCCAGCAGCTTAAAAGGGCAGGGATCTTTCTTT	CASSLKGQGSFF
15	TRBV7-2	TRBJ1-1	NA	once	TGTGCCAGCAGCTCAACACAGCTAATGAACACTGAAGCTTTCTTT	CASSSTQLMNTEAFF
16	TRBV6-5	TRBJ2-2	NA	NA	TGTGCCAGCAGTTCATTGGACACTAAGAACACCGGGGAGCTGTTTTTT	CASSSLDTKNTGELFF
15	TRBV11-2	TRBJ2-5	NA	NA	TGTGCCAGCAGCTTAGATCTAGGCGGGGGCAAGACCCAGTACTTC	CASSLDLGGGKTQYF
17	TRBV19	TRBJ1-3	NA	NA	TGTGCCAGTAGTTCTGCCCGAGACAGGATCTCTGGAAACACCATATATTTT	CASSSARDRISGNTIYF
15	TRBV18	TRBJ2-7	TRBD2	NA	TGTGCCAGCTCACCACCCCTAGCGGAGGTCTACGAGCAGTACTTC	CASSPPLAEVYEQYF
13	TRBV2	TRBJ2-5	TRBD2	NA	TGTGCCAGCAGTGTAGGTCTAGCGGGCATACAGTACTTC	CASSVGLAGIQYF